Shown below are 28 T cell receptor beta chains from a single sample sequenced in a study of neurological immune-mediated disorders. TCRdb passed the 5' RACE reads through MiXCR, listing each CDR3 protein once. The sample has tens of thousands of distinct CDR3 sequences; 3.5% to 5% are singletons. Material: PBMCs. Receptors originate from a man aged 25-45 years with multiple sclerosis.

This clonotype was seen ten or more times. The chain combines TRBV5-1 with TRBJ1-5; D is perhaps TRBD1 (6 bases). The V gene's germline CDR1 is SGHRS and CDR2 YFSETQ. The CDR3 runs 14 residues. Trimming took off 2 bases at V and 2 bases at J, with 8 bases between the two ends. The CDR3 region is CASSFSGGNQPQHF. The CDR3 DNA reads as TGCGCCAGCAGCTTCTCAGGGGGCAATCAGCCCCAGCATTTT. The variable domain in full, with the rest retrieved from reference TRBV5-1 and TRBJ1-5, is KAGVTQTPRYLIKTRGQQVTLSCSPISGHRSVSWYQQTPGQGLQFLFEYFSETQRNKGNFPGRFSGRQFSNSRSEMNVSTLELGDSALYLCASSFSGGNQPQHFGDGTRLSIL.

This clonotype has at least ten counts. The V call is TRBV20-1, the J call TRBJ2-7; 10 bases are a match to TRBD2. The germline V gene has CDR1 DFQATT and CDR2 SNEGSKA (reference sequence). CDR3 length equals 15 residues. After removal of 1 base from V and 0 bases from J, the junction contained 3 bases not matched to a gene. The CDR3 DNA sequence: TGCAGTGCTAGAGCCCTAGCGGGGGCCTCCTACGAGCAGTACGTC. Translating it yields CSARALAGASYEQYV.

This clonotype has ten or more counts. The rearrangement joins TRBV10-3 to TRBJ1-1; possibly TRBD1 for D (5 bases). Per the germline V gene, CDR1 is ENHRY and CDR2 is SYGVKD. This CDR3 is 16 amino acids long. V dropped 3 bases and J dropped 4 bases, with 18 bases sitting between them. This chain's CDR3 is CAISESRTPGGTEAFF. The DNA of the CDR3 is TGTGCCATCAGTGAAAGTAGGACCCCTGGGGGCACTGAAGCTTTCTTT.

This clonotype has more than one count but fewer than ten. V usage is TRBV7-9 and J usage is TRBJ1-1, with 12 bases lining up with TRBD1. The CDR3 contains 17 residues. Trimming at V came to 8 bases and at J to 3 bases, leaving 13 bases not matched to a gene. Germline CDR1 is SEHNR and CDR2 is FQNEAQ (reference sequence). CDR3 sequence (DNA): TGTGCCAGCCGCCGAGACAGGGACAGGGGGCCCGACACTGAAGCTTTCTTT. Its translation: CASRRDRDRGPDTEAFF.

Worth noting for this clonotype: A junction boundary mismatches the germline segment, possibly from a read error. The chain joins TRBV27 to TRBJ1-5, with D unresolved. This CDR3 spans 13 amino acids. Germline-derived CDR1 and CDR2 are MNHEY and SMNVEV (reference sequence). The CDR3 loop is CASSFGSNQPQNF. CDR3 DNA: TGTGCCAGCAGTTTTGGAAGCAATCAGCCCCAGAATTTT.

The chain combines TRBV5-1 with TRBJ2-1; 7 nucleotides align to TRBD2. The CDR3 is 12 residues long. CDR1 SGHRS and CDR2 YFSETQ come from the germline V gene. The junction had 2 bases not matched to a gene; V was cut back by 3 bases and J by 8 bases. The CDR3 DNA follows: TGCGCCAGCAGCTGGGCGGGAGATGAGCAGTTCTTC. Its translation: CASSWAGDEQFF.

This clonotype came up many times. This rearrangement joins TRBV9 to TRBJ1-5; D ambiguous. V shed 2 bases and J shed 7 bases, with 25 bases lying between them. Germline loops: CDR1 SGDLS, CDR2 YYNGEE. CDR3 size: 18 residues. The DNA of the CDR3 is TGTGCCAGCAGCGTTAGAGATCGAGCCTTCGGACGTTACCAGCCCCAGCATTTT. Amino acids: CASSVRDRAFGRYQPQHF.

The table lists this clonotype with many counts. The chain couples TRBV6-5 to TRBJ1-2, with a weak D call TRBD1 (6 bases). The CDR3 totals 14 residues. Trimming took off 7 bases at V and 8 bases at J, with 20 bases between the two ends. Germline V gene lookup returns CDR1 MNHEY and CDR2 SVGAGI. CDR3 amino acids: CASTPQGRLRGYTF. Here the CDR3 DNA reads TGTGCCAGCACCCCACAGGGACGCTTGCGGGGCTACACCTTC.

This clonotype has just a few counts. Compared with germline, one end of the junction differs, possibly owing to a read error. The chain uses TRBV4-2 and TRBJ1-6; TRBD1 matches 7 bases. Germline-derived CDR1 and CDR2 are LGHNA and YNFKEQ. The CDR3 has 15 residues. CDR3 in amino acids: CASSRRDSQNSPLNF. Here the CDR3 DNA reads TGTGCCAGCAGCCGTAGGGACAGCCAGAATTCACCCCTCAACTTT.

This clonotype was seen many times. The rearrangement links TRBV24-1 to TRBJ2-5, with D perhaps matching TRBD1 (6 bases). CDR1 is KGHDR, CDR2 SFDVKD, per germline. Trimming stripped 7 bases from V and 5 bases from J, with 13 bases between. This CDR3 region has 13 residues. The CDR3 DNA reads as TGTGCCACCAGCGTGGGGGCGAGGGAGACCCAGTACTTC. Its protein product is CATSVGARETQYF.

The table lists this clonotype with many counts. The V gene is TRBV5-1, the J gene TRBJ1-1, with a possible D match to TRBD1 (5 bases). CDR3 size: 14 residues. Trimming removed 6 bases from V and 3 bases from J, with 15 bases in between. Looked up from germline, CDR1 is SGHRS and CDR2 is YFSETQ. The CDR3 protein is CASKTAVIDTEAFF. As DNA, the CDR3 is TGCGCCAGCAAGACAGCCGTCATAGACACTGAAGCTTTCTTT.

CDR3 sequence (DNA): TGTGCCAGCACCCCTTTGAGGCTTGGAGGGCTCCCGAACACCGGGGAGCTGTTTTTT. Its translation: CASTPLRLGGLPNTGELFF. The rearrangement joins TRBV27 to TRBJ2-2, with D tentatively TRBD2 (6 bases). The CDR3 runs 19 residues. V lost 7 bases to trimming and J lost 0 bases, with 24 bases between them. Per the germline V gene, CDR1 is MNHEY and CDR2 is SMNVEV (reference sequence).

A few counts support this clonotype. The junction differs from germline at one of its ends, possibly a read error. The genes are TRBV6-5 and TRBJ1-5, with TRBD1 matching 9 bases. Germline CDR1 is MNHEY and CDR2 is SVGAGI. CDR3 length: 15 residues. CDR3 protein: CASSRGQGSFQPQNF. Here the CDR3 DNA reads TGTGCCAGCAGCCGTGGACAGGGGTCGTTTCAGCCCCAGAATTTT.

On this clonotype itself: A much bigger clone sits one base away, suggesting this may be a read error. The chain recombines TRBV14 with TRBJ2-5; D unresolved. Germline CDR1 reads SGHDN; CDR2 reads FVKESK. CDR3 length equals 12 residues. Trimming cost V 5 bases and J 5 bases, with 9 bases left between them. The CDR3 DNA sequence: TGTGCCAGCAGCACGAATCAGGAGACCCAGTACTTC. Residues: CASSTNQETQYF.

This clonotype was observed many times. This chain joins TRBV7-9 and TRBJ2-1; 8 positions match TRBD2. The V gene end was trimmed by 3 bases and the J gene end by 2 bases; junction bases not matched to a gene: 6. This CDR3 has 16 residues. Germline CDR1 reads SEHNR; CDR2 reads FQNEAQ (reference sequence). The CDR3 here is CASSFFAGGTYNEQFF. The DNA for the CDR3 is TGTGCCAGCAGCTTTTTCGCGGGGGGTACCTACAATGAGCAGTTCTTC.

At least ten counts were recorded for this clonotype. The rearrangement uses TRBV5-1 and TRBJ2-7; 9 nucleotides agree with TRBD1. There are 15 residues in the CDR3. Germline V lookup: CDR1 SGHRS, CDR2 YFSETQ. Trimming cost V 2 bases and J 0 bases; bases outside gene matches: 3. CDR3: CASSFGQGPSYEQYF. For the CDR3, the DNA is TGCGCCAGCAGCTTCGGACAGGGGCCCTCCTACGAGCAGTACTTC.

This clonotype was seen at least ten times. V gene TRBV29-1 combines with J gene TRBJ2-5; D gene unclear. V dropped 3 bases and J dropped 4 bases, with 12 bases sitting between them. CDR1 is SQVTM and CDR2 is ANQGSEA in the germline V gene. The CDR3 totals 13 residues. The CDR3 DNA is TGCAGCGTTGAGAGACCCGTGGCAGAGACCCAGTACTTC. Protein: CSVERPVAETQYF.

Many counts were recorded for this clonotype. The genes are TRBV5-1 and TRBJ1-5; TRBD1 agrees at 8 bases. CDR3 size: 15 residues. Losses at the gene ends were 4 bases for V and 5 bases for J; bases not matched to a gene: 8. Looked up from germline, CDR1 is SGHRS and CDR2 is YFSETQ. CDR3: CASSQTGDPHQPQHF. DNA for the CDR3: TGCGCCAGCAGCCAGACAGGGGACCCTCATCAGCCCCAGCATTTT.

This clonotype was recorded many times. The chain couples TRBV3-1 to TRBJ2-1, with D possibly TRBD1 on 6 matching bases. Germline V gene sequence: CDR1 LGHDT, CDR2 YNNKEL (reference sequence). The CDR3 consists of 15 residues. With 4 bases removed from V and 9 bases from J, the gap between germline ends came to 19 bases. The CDR3 DNA is TGTGCCAGCAGCCTGCCGGGACACCGGTTGGGTGAGCAGTTCTTC. Its translation is CASSLPGHRLGEQFF.

The sample holds many counts of this clonotype. The chain carries TRBV5-5 and TRBJ1-2; weak D call: TRBD1 (5 bases). This CDR3 has 14 residues. Germline CDR1 and CDR2: SGHKS and YYEKEE (reference sequence). V shed 1 base and J shed 10 bases, with 17 bases lying between them. The CDR3 region is CASSLMPGGGDYTF. The CDR3 DNA reads TGTGCCAGCAGCTTGATGCCCGGCGGGGGAGACTACACCTTC.

This clonotype has at least ten counts. This chain uses TRBV7-9 with TRBJ1-1, with TRBD1 matching 10 bases. The CDR3 has 14 residues. Germline V gene sequence: CDR1 SEHNR, CDR2 FQNEAQ (reference sequence). V was pared by 5 bases and J by 5 bases, with 5 bases of the junction left unmatched. The DNA of the CDR3 is TGTGCCAGCAGCCCGACAGGGGGCAGGACTGAAGCTTTCTTT. As protein: CASSPTGGRTEAFF. The variable domain in full, completed from reference TRBV7-9 and TRBJ1-1, reads DTGVSQNPRHKITKRGQNVTFRCDPISEHNRLYWYRQTLGQGPEFLTYFQNEAQLEKSRLLSDRFSAERPKGSFSTLEIQRTEQGDSAMYLCASSPTGGRTEAFFGQGTRLTVV.

In its sample, this clonotype was seen a few times. V gene TRBV5-1 combines with J gene TRBJ1-1; perhaps TRBD1 as D (5 bases). The germline V and J ends were trimmed by 2 bases and 3 bases, with 14 bases remaining between them. CDR1 and CDR2 (germline): SGHRS, YFSETQ. The CDR3 extends over 15 amino acids. CDR3 region: CASSFTQGRYTEAFF. CDR3 nucleotides: TGCGCCAGCAGCTTCACGCAGGGTCGTTACACTGAAGCTTTCTTT.

This clonotype has only a few counts. The germline gene is not matched at one end of the junction; a read error may be the cause. CDR3 nucleotide sequence: TGTGCCAGCAGCGCTGGCACTAGAAGCAATCAGCCCCAGAATTTT. Translating gives CASSAGTRSNQPQNF. The chain is built from TRBV6-4 and TRBJ1-5, with unresolved D. Germline V gene data show CDR1 as MRHNA and CDR2 as SNTAGT. The CDR3 is 15 residues long.

This clonotype was counted ten times or more. The chain employs TRBV5-1 and TRBJ1-1; D remains ambiguous. The germline V gene encodes CDR1 SGHRS and CDR2 YFSETQ. This CDR3 contains 13 residues. V lost 2 bases, J lost 11 bases, and 16 bases lay in between. The CDR3 region has the DNA TGCGCCAGCAGCTTAGGCAGATCGCGGAATGCTTTCTTT. This gives the protein CASSLGRSRNAFF. The variable domain in full, with the rest retrieved from reference TRBV5-1 and TRBJ1-1, is KAGVTQTPRYLIKTRGQQVTLSCSPISGHRSVSWYQQTPGQGLQFLFEYFSETQRNKGNFPGRFSGRQFSNSRSEMNVSTLELGDSALYLCASSLGRSRNAFFGQGTRLTVV.

The sample holds a few counts of this clonotype. The chain links TRBV2 to TRBJ1-2, with 11 bases lining up with TRBD1. The CDR3 contains 15 residues. CDR1 and CDR2 from the germline V gene are SNHLY and FYNNEI. The ends lost 6 bases at V and 4 bases at J; junction bases unmatched: 7. The CDR3 loop is CASSEGQGDPYGYTF. DNA of the CDR3: TGTGCCAGCAGCGAGGGACAGGGGGATCCCTATGGCTACACCTTC.

This clonotype was detected many times. The rearrangement links TRBV10-3 to TRBJ1-2, with D unresolved. V lost 6 bases to trimming and J lost 4 bases, with 12 bases between them. The CDR3 loop spans 13 amino acids. Germline lookup yields CDR1 ENHRY and CDR2 SYGVKD. CDR3 sequence: CAIRSGIFYGYTF. CDR3 nucleotides: TGTGCCATCAGGTCGGGAATCTTCTATGGCTACACCTTC.

V usage is TRBV11-2 and J usage is TRBJ2-3, with D tentatively TRBD1 (8 bases). This CDR3 comprises 18 residues. V was cut by 4 bases and J by 2 bases, with 22 bases left in between. CDR1 is SGHAT, CDR2 FQNNGV, per germline. The CDR3 protein is CASSYRGGARGATDTQYF. CDR3 in DNA: TGTGCCAGCAGCTACAGGGGGGGGGCCAGGGGTGCCACAGATACGCAGTATTTT. Full variable domain (missing parts from reference TRBV11-2 and TRBJ2-3): EAGVAQSPRYKIIEKRQSVAFWCNPISGHATLYWYQQILGQGPKLLIQFQNNGVVDDSQLPKDRFSAERLKGVDSTLKIQPAKLEDSAVYLCASSYRGGARGATDTQYFGPGTRLTVL.

This clonotype was seen at least ten times. V and J are TRBV9 and TRBJ2-5; 8 bases align to TRBD2. After removal of 3 bases from V and 3 bases from J, the junction contained 7 bases not matched to a gene. The germline CDR1 and CDR2 sequences are SGDLS and YYNGEE. The CDR3 totals 15 residues. In DNA, the CDR3 is TGTGCCAGCAGCGAGGCGGGGGGCGCGGAAGAGACCCAGTACTTC. It encodes CASSEAGGAEETQYF.